The rows below give T cell receptor beta chains drawn from one sample of a study of radiation and T cells in renal cell carcinoma. Only in-frame clones appear in the TCRdb table, and some are missing; sequencing was by immunoSEQ multiplex PCR. The repertoire holds 130,000 or so clones, with approximately 90% as singletons. The material sequenced was blood, taken from a patient whose treatment included radiotherapy and nephrectomy. Every receptor here comes from a woman in her 50s with renal cell carcinoma. The CDR3 runs from the conserved cysteine through the conserved F or W. The D gene is left open where the match is weak. Clone size is not always given. Where it is, it says once, few, many or a class for expanded clones.

d_gene,v_gene,abundance,j_gene,CDR3aa,CDR3nt
-,TRBV18,-,TRBJ2-7,CASSKGHETYEQYF,TGTGCCAGCTCAAAAGGGCACGAGACCTACGAGCAGTACTTC
TRBD1,TRBV6-6,-,TRBJ1-3,CASRRDRAGNTIYF,TGTGCCAGCAGACGGGACAGGGCTGGAAACACCATATATTTT
-,TRBV7-2,-,TRBJ2-7,CASSLEVWQGTYEQYF,TGTGCCAGCAGCTTAGAGGTGTGGCAGGGAACCTACGAGCAGTACTTC
-,TRBV18,-,TRBJ2-7,CASSGGGLRGEQYF,TGTGCCAGCTCGGGAGGGGGACTAAGGGGTGAGCAGTACTTC
-,TRBV6-1,-,TRBJ1-5,CASSEANQPQHF,TGTGCCAGCAGTGAAGCAAATCAGCCCCAGCATTTT
-,TRBV9,-,TRBJ2-2,CASREGNTGELFF,TGTGCCAGCAGGGAGGGGAACACCGGGGAGCTGTTTTTT
TRBD2,TRBV11-1,-,TRBJ2-2,CASSRGGGGGFRELFF,TGTGCCAGCAGCCGCGGTGGAGGCGGGGGATTCAGGGAGCTGTTTTTT
TRBD2,TRBV9,-,TRBJ2-1,CASSLEGLAFNEQFF,TGTGCCAGCAGCCTGGAGGGACTAGCGTTCAATGAGCAGTTCTTC
-,TRBV19,-,TRBJ1-2,CASSIAPPGRYGYTF,TGTGCCAGTAGTATAGCCCCCCCGGGACGCTACGGCTACACCTTC
-,TRBV7-9,few,TRBJ1-1,CASREGHINTEAFF,TGTGCCAGCAGGGAGGGACACATCAACACTGAAGCTTTCTTT
-,TRBV7-9,-,TRBJ2-3,CASSLGDSSTDTQYF,TGTGCCAGCAGCTTAGGAGACAGTAGCACAGATACGCAGTATTTT
TRBD1,TRBV19,-,TRBJ2-7,CASRTTGASYEQYF,TGTGCCAGTAGGACAACAGGGGCTTCCTACGAGCAGTACTTC
-,TRBV4-2,-,TRBJ2-7,CASSQGNPGTVPYEQYF,TGTGCCAGCAGCCAAGGCAACCCCGGGACGGTACCCTACGAGCAGTACTTC
TRBD1,TRBV7-3,-,TRBJ1-1,CASSLNPGQGSPFF,TGTGCCAGCAGCTTAAATCCGGGACAGGGTTCACCTTTCTTT
-,TRBV6-1,once,TRBJ2-1,CASSLALGGHVEQFF,TGTGCCAGCAGTCTAGCGTTGGGGGGGCATGTTGAGCAGTTCTTC
TRBD1,TRBV29-1,-,TRBJ2-5,CSVQGQGGQTQYF,TGCAGCGTTCAGGGACAGGGAGGACAGACCCAGTACTTC
-,TRBV5-6,-,TRBJ1-3,CASSFLTGTGNTIYF,TGTGCCAGCAGCTTTCTTACCGGGACTGGAAACACCATATATTTT